These T cell receptor beta chains were read from a single sample in a study of T cell repertoires in cytomegalovirus infection. TCRdb re-called the reads with MiXCR, one entry per CDR3 protein. The sample shows approximately 750,000 distinct CDR3 sequences, 35% to 45% of them seen only once. The specimen sequenced was PBMCs. The source of these receptors is a human donor in good health (CMV status not recorded). Some clones in this sample may be carry-over from other donors' samples. The CDR3 runs from the conserved cysteine through the conserved F or W.

j_call v_call cdr3_aa
TRBJ1-1 TRBV7-2 CASSLEGLSEAFF
TRBJ2-7 TRBV5-1 CASSLSTPPGDYEQYF
TRBJ1-1 TRBV12-3/TRBV12-4 CASTKDRGTEAFF
TRBJ2-7 TRBV5-1 CASSPRGGRTYEQYF
TRBJ2-2 TRBV12-3/TRBV12-4 CASTAEPGELFF
TRBJ1-1 TRBV12-3/TRBV12-4 CASSLKGTNTEAFF
TRBJ1-5 TRBV27 CASRRTGPNQPQHF
TRBJ2-5 TRBV7-6 CASSRDSSTQYF
TRBJ2-7 TRBV6-8 CASSYTAGATDEQYF
TRBJ2-1 TRBV7-8 CASSLATGEQGQFF
TRBJ1-2 TRBV4-1 CASSQGQGAEGYTF
TRBJ2-7 TRBV25-1 CASSSLAEQYF
TRBJ2-1 TRBV3-1 CASSQVASSKQFF
TRBJ1-5 TRBV6-6 CASSYNRDGNQPQHF
TRBJ2-3 TRBV7-9 CASSLIPPTGDTQYF
TRBJ1-1 TRBV28 CASSLSIGAGLREAFF
TRBJ2-4 TRBV10-3 CAISESTGGNIQYF
TRBJ1-5 TRBV19 CPSRFPNQPQHF
TRBJ1-2 TRBV12-3/TRBV12-4 CASNLQGFGGYTF
TRBJ2-3 TRBV4-1 CASSQDRGLAVPTDTQYF
TRBJ1-4 TRBV7-6 CASSSRGQANEKLFF
TRBJ1-2 TRBV28 CASGPYWTDYGYTF
TRBJ2-1 TRBV19 CASSPTGSYNEQFF
TRBJ1-2 TRBV19 CASSIRKHLVAGYTF
TRBJ1-6 TRBV27 CASSSEGLGYNSPLHF
TRBJ1-1 TRBV6-5 CASRPRLNTEAFF
TRBJ1-6 TRBV27 CASSSQQGNSPLHF
TRBJ2-5 TRBV7-4 CASSLETQETQYF
TRBJ2-4 TRBV27 CASSLAGRLAKNIQYF
TRBJ1-2 TRBV6-1 CASSSSTSAPGYTF